The 13 T cell receptor beta chains below come from one sample, sequenced in a study of T cell responses to AZD1222 COVID-19 vaccine. Clones were sequenced by immunoSEQ multiplex PCR, and TCRdb holds only the in-frame ones, with some missing. The sample contains 85,000 to 100,000 clones, 85% to 90% of which appear only once. The sample in question was peripheral blood, obtained 28 days after the second AZD1222 dose. These receptor sequences come from an adult who received the AZD1222 COVID-19 vaccine.

This chain uses TRBV5-1 with TRBJ1-4; TRBD1 agrees at 7 bases. J gave up 0 bases and V 4 bases, and 9 bases lay outside the gene matches. CDR3 length: 17 residues. CDR1 and CDR2 from the germline V gene are SGHRS and YFSETQ. In DNA, the CDR3 is TGCGCCAGCAGCCGGGGGACAGCGAAAACAACTAATGAAAAACTGTTTTTT. Amino acids: CASSRGTAKTTNEKLFF.

This clone has a single count. The chain uses TRBV9 and TRBJ1-6, with 7 bases aligning to TRBD1. V trimming: 9 bases; J trimming: 5 bases; junction bases outside the gene matches: 8. The germline gives CDR1 SGDLS, CDR2 YYNGEE. This CDR3 spans 14 amino acids. CDR3 DNA sequence: TGTGCCATAATACAGGGGTCTAATAATTCACCCCTCCACTTT. Translation gives CAIIQGSNNSPLHF.

V gene TRBV5-1 combines with J gene TRBJ2-1; tentative D call: TRBD2 (5 bases). Germline V CDR1 and CDR2: SGHRS, YFSETQ. V was trimmed by 0 bases and J by 1 base, leaving 8 bases between them. CDR3 length: 15 amino acids. CDR3 in amino acids: CASSLAGNSYNEQFF. The CDR3 DNA is TGCGCCAGCAGCTTGGCCGGGAATTCCTACAATGAGCAGTTCTTC.

The chain joins TRBV7-9 to TRBJ1-4; 11 nucleotides agree with TRBD1. Germline values: CDR1 SEHNR, CDR2 FQNEAQ (reference sequence). With V trimmed by 5 bases and J by 5 bases, 4 bases remained unmatched. There are 15 residues in the CDR3. The CDR3 nucleotides read TGTGCCAGCAGCCCGGGGACAGGGGGGAATGAAAAACTGTTTTTT. This gives the protein CASSPGTGGNEKLFF.

J is TRBJ1-5 and V is TRBV12-3 or TRBV12-4; D gene uncertain. The CDR3 totals 12 residues. The V and J ends lost 8 bases and 1 base respectively, with 6 bases between them. The CDR3 region has the DNA TGTGCCAGCCGCATAAGCAATCAGCCCCAGCATTTT. It specifies CASRISNQPQHF.

The rearrangement uses TRBV7-8 and TRBJ1-1; D is unclear. CDR1 SGHVS and CDR2 FQNEAQ come from the germline V gene. The germline V and J ends were trimmed by 0 bases and 1 base, with 9 bases remaining between them. There are 15 residues in the CDR3. Here the CDR3 DNA reads TGTGCCAGCAGCTTAGCCCGACTTGGGAACACTGAAGCTTTCTTT. This translates into CASSLARLGNTEAFF.

This clone has just one count. The CDR3 loop reads CASLSRLNSNQPQHF. CDR3 bases: TGTGCCAGCTTAAGTAGGCTTAATAGCAATCAGCCCCAGCATTTT. This chain links TRBV6-5 with TRBJ1-5; D is ambiguous. The CDR3 loop spans 15 amino acids. Germline V gene sequence: CDR1 MNHEY, CDR2 SVGAGI. Trimming stripped 8 bases from V and 0 bases from J, with 14 bases between.

V gene TRBV4-1 combines with J gene TRBJ2-5; D is unresolved. Trimming cost V 0 bases and J 4 bases, with 9 bases left between them. The germline gives CDR1 MGHRA, CDR2 YSYEKL. The CDR3 consists of 14 residues. The CDR3 coding sequence is TGCGCCAGCAGCCAAGATAAAACATCAGAGACCCAGTACTTC. Its translation is CASSQDKTSETQYF.

The chain couples TRBV6-5 to TRBJ1-4; the D gene is possibly TRBD1 (5 bases). The CDR3 consists of 13 residues. Trimming took 7 bases from V and 8 from J, leaving 14 bases between them. Germline-derived CDR1 and CDR2 are MNHEY and SVGAGI. CDR3 bases: TGTGCCAGCAAAACTTTGACAGCCGAAAAACTGTTTTTT. Translated: CASKTLTAEKLFF.

The chain combines TRBV5-1 with TRBJ1-1; TRBD1 matches at 7 bases. This CDR3 region has 13 residues. Germline V gene lookup returns CDR1 SGHRS and CDR2 YFSETQ. With V trimmed by 7 bases and J by 1 base, 4 bases remained unmatched. In DNA form, the CDR3 reads TGCGCCAGCCACAGGGGCACGAACACTGAAGCTTTCTTT. Its protein product is CASHRGTNTEAFF.

This chain joins TRBV2 and TRBJ2-7; D uncertain. The germline V gene encodes CDR1 SNHLY and CDR2 FYNNEI. V dropped 8 bases and J dropped 6 bases, with 26 bases sitting between them. The CDR3 covers 16 residues. The CDR3 bases are TGTGCCAGCTCCCGGGTGGGCAGAAACTTGGGCTCCGAGCAGTACTTC. It encodes CASSRVGRNLGSEQYF.

This CDR3 reads CASSRGQGTGYTF. The CDR3 DNA is TGTGCCAGCAGCCGGGGACAGGGGACTGGCTACACCTTC. The chain has TRBV3-1 (or the pseudogene TRBV3-2) and TRBJ1-2; 10 nucleotides match TRBD1. The ends lost 4 bases at V and 7 bases at J; junction bases unmatched: 3. CDR1 is LGHDT, CDR2 YNNKEL, per germline (reference sequence). The CDR3 loop spans 13 amino acids.

The genes are TRBV10-1 and TRBJ1-5; the match to TRBD1 covers 7 bases. The CDR3 is 16 amino acids. J was trimmed by 5 bases and V by 7 bases; bases with no gene match: 14. Germline CDR1 reads WNHNN; CDR2 reads SYGVQD (reference sequence). CDR3 DNA sequence: TGCGCCAGCACTAGCCTCCCGGACAGGCCCTATCAGCCCCAGCATTTT. It is translated as CASTSLPDRPYQPQHF.